A single sample gave rise to the 3 T cell receptor beta chains below, sequenced in a study of CXCR3-negative and CXCR3-positive naive CD8 T cells. Libraries were UMI-labeled 5' RACE TRB cDNA. TCRdb re-called the 5' RACE reads and catalogs CDR3 proteins one per entry, DNA excluded. This table holds fewer than 80,000 distinct CDR3 sequences. Sequenced sample: naive CXCR3- CD8+ T cells from blood. Subset of the sample: CD45RO-CCR7+CD27+CD95- naive CD8+ T cells lacking CXCR3 (TNR3-). Receptor source: a human donor in good health. Some clones in this sample may be carry-over from other donors' samples.

The chain has TRBV12-3 or TRBV12-4 and TRBJ2-2; TCRdb lists TRBD1, though no DNA is available to test this call. This CDR3 is built from 14 residues. Here the CDR3 reads CASSFGGLTGELFF.

The V call is TRBV29-1, the J call TRBJ2-3; the TCRdb call, TRBD1, lacks DNA for checking. The CDR3 sequence is 14 residues long. The germline V gene encodes CDR1 SQVTM and CDR2 ANQGSEA. CDR3 region: CSTQFQGVTDTQYF.

CDR3 loop: CSAPAEGSETQYF. This chain links TRBV20-1 with TRBJ2-5; the D gene TCRdb calls, TRBD2, cannot be checked with no DNA. This CDR3 is built from 13 residues. CDR1 is DFQATT, CDR2 SNEGSKA, per germline (reference sequence).